This TCR beta chain derives from a study of CD8 T cell repertoires and HIV-1 epitope variants. Turning to the study itself: T cells were stimulated with Twenty-five Gag and Nef peptides separately. A roughly 9-day culture received IL-2, IL-7 and IL-15 on days 3 and 7.

Measured with immunoSEQ multiplex PCR; TCRdb has only the in-frame clones, and not every one. This repertoire shows 4,000 to 5,500 clones, around 66% found once; its top ten account for approximately 42%. A word on this clone: The antigen is undetermined.

The CDR3 loop spans 17 amino acids. The genes are TRBV12-2 and TRBJ1-6; TRBD1, as called in the table, went unchecked against the DNA. TRBV12-2 is labeled a pseudogene. The clonotype was recovered from a male donor with HIV. The sample consisted of cultured CD8+ T cells derived from PBMCs. The CDR3: CASRLVPGNSYNSPLHF. CDR3 nucleotide sequence: TGTGCAAGTCGCTTAGTTCCAGGGAACTCCTATAATTCACCCCTCCACTTT.